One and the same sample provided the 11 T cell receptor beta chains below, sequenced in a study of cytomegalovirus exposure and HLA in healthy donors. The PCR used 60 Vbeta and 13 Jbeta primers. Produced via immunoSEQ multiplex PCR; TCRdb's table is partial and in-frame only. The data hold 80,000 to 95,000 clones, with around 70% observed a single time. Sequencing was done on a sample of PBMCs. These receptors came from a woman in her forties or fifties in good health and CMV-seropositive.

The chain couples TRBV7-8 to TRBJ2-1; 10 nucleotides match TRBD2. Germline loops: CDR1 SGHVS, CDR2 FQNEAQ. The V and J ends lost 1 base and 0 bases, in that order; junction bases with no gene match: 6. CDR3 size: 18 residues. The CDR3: CASSLGGLADSSYNEQFF. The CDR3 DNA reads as TGTGCCAGCAGCTTAGGTGGACTAGCGGACAGCTCCTACAATGAGCAGTTCTTC. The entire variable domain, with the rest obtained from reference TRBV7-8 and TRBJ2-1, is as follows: GAGVSQSPRYKVAKRGQDVALRCDPISGHVSLFWYQQALGQGPEFLTYFQNEAQLDKSGLPSDRFFAERPEGSVSTLKIQRTQQEDSAVYLCASSLGGLADSSYNEQFFGPGTRLTVL.

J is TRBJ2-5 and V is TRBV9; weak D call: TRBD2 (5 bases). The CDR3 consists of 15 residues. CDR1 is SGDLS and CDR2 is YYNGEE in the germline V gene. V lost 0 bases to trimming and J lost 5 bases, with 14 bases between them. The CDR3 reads CASSVGDLPGETQYF. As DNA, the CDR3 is TGTGCCAGCAGCGTAGGGGATTTACCGGGGGAGACCCAGTACTTC.

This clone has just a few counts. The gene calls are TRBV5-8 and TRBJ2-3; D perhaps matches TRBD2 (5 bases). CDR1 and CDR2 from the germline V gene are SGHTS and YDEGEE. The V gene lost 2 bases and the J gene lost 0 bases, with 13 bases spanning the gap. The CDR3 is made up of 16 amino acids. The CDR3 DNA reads TGTGCCAGCAGCTTTGGGTCTAGCTTTAGCACAGATACGCAGTATTTT. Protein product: CASSFGSSFSTDTQYF.

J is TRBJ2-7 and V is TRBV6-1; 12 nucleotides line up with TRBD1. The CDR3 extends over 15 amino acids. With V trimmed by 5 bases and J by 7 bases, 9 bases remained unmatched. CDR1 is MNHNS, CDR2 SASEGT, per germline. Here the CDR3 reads CASSSPGQGAWEQYF. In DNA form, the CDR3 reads TGTGCCAGCAGTTCCCCGGGACAGGGGGCTTGGGAGCAGTACTTC.

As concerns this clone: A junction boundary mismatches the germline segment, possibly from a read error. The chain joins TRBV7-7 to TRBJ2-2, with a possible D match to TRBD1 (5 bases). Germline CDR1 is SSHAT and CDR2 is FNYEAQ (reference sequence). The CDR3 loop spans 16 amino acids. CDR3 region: CASSPGLQGNTGELFF. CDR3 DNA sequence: TGTGCTAGCAGCCCCGGCTTGCAGGGGAACACCGGGGAGCTGTTTTTT. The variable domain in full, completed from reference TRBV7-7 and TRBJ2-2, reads GAGVSQSPRYKVTKRGQDVTLRCDPISSHATLYWYQQALGQGPEFLTYFNYEAQPDKSGLPSDRFSAERPEGSISTLTIQRTEQRDSAMYRCASSPGLQGNTGELFFGEGSRLTVL.

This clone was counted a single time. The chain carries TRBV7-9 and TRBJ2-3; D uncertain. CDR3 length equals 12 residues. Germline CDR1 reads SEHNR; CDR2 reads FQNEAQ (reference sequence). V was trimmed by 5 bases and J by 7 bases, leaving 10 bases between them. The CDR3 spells CASSPERNTQYF. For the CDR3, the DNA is TGTGCCAGCAGCCCCGAGCGAAATACGCAGTATTTT.

Here the CDR3 reads CASLRLASVKETQYF. The CDR3 DNA is TGTGCCAGTCTCCGACTAGCGTCTGTCAAGGAGACCCAGTACTTC. The genes are TRBV19 and TRBJ2-5; 8 nucleotides align to TRBD2. Germline trimming cut 8 bases from V and 5 bases from J; bases unmatched to any gene: 13. Germline V gene lookup returns CDR1 LNHDA and CDR2 SQIVND (reference sequence). The CDR3 has 15 residues.

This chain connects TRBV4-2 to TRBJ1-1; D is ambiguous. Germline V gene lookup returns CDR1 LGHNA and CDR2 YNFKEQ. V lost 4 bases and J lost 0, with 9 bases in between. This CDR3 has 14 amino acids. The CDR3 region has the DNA TGTGCCAGCAGCCCCGTGAGCATGAACACTGAAGCTTTCTTT. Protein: CASSPVSMNTEAFF.

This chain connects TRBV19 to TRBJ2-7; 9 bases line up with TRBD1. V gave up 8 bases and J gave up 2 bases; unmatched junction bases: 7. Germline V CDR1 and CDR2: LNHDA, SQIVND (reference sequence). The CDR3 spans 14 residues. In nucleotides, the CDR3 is TGTGCCAGTGCGCCCGGACAGGGGACCTACGAGCAGTACTTC. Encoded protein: CASAPGQGTYEQYF.

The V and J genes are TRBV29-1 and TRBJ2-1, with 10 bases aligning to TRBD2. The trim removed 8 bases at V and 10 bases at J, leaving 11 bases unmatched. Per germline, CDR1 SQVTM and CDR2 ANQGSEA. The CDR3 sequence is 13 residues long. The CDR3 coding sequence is TGCAGCACGGGGGCTAGCGGGAGCGGCGAGCAGTTCTTC. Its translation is CSTGASGSGEQFF.

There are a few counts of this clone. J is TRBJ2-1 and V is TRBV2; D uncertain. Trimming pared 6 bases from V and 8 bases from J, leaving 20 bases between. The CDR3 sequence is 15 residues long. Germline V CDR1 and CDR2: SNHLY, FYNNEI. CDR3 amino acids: CASRAAASIIDEQFF. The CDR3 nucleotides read TGTGCCAGCAGGGCCGCGGCCTCTATTATTGATGAGCAGTTCTTC.